This TCR beta chain was observed in a study of blood T cells in healthy people across ages. The CDR3 has 14 amino acids. V was clipped by 1 base and J by 5 bases; unmatched bases: 5. Germline V lookup: CDR1 MNHEY, CDR2 SMNVEV (reference sequence). Using a J-beta primer mix together with a sample-barcoded 5' primer, a second PCR was run for roughly 7 to 12 cycles. TCRdb fed the 5' RACE reads into MiXCR, producing one record per CDR3 protein. The sample yields 750,000 to 950,000 distinct CDR3 sequences, almost 30% seen once. This clonotype occurred many times. This sample also appeared in a second study, on T cells of mothers and their children. That publication notes: Random nucleotides (2-4) and sample barcodes were added by the M1S primer used in the second PCR.

This sequence was found in a woman in her thirties or forties in good health. V usage is TRBV27 and J usage is TRBJ2-7; 7 positions agree with TRBD2. Sequenced material: blood. The CDR3 protein is CASSLLGGSHEQYF. As DNA, the CDR3 is TGTGCCAGCAGTTTATTGGGGGGGAGTCACGAGCAGTACTTC.